Listed below are T cell receptor beta chains from one sample, sequenced in a study of siplizumab effects on memory and regulatory T cells. The assay was immunoSEQ multiplex PCR, and TCRdb's table has in-frame clones only and misses some. The data show approximately 75,000 clones, with 85% to 95% seen just once and 5% held by the top ten. Material for sequencing was CD8+ T cells sorted from blood. These receptors were obtained from a human donor in good health. Both conserved end residues are part of each CDR3. The order of the fields is J gene, V gene, D gene, clone size, CDR3 length, CDR3 DNA, CDR3 protein. A D gene is named only where the DNA matches it firmly. Part of the rows lack a size; the others show once, few, many or a class for expanded clones.

J: TRBJ1-4
V: TRBV5-1
D: -
size: once
length: 16
DNA: TGCGCCAGCAGCTCGGAGTTACAGGCAACTAATGAAAAACTGTTTTTT
CDR3: CASSSELQATNEKLFF

J: TRBJ2-5
V: TRBV7-9
D: -
size: once
length: 15
DNA: TGTGCCAGCAGCCACGAGGGAGCGGTGCAAGAGACCCAGTACTTC
CDR3: CASSHEGAVQETQYF

J: TRBJ1-1
V: TRBV4-3
D: -
size: -
length: 15
DNA: TGCGCCAGCAGCCAAGGCGGTAGTAGGGGCACTGAAGCTTTCTTT
CDR3: CASSQGGSRGTEAFF

J: TRBJ1-4
V: TRBV7-2
D: -
size: -
length: 18
DNA: TGTGCCAGCAGCTTAGATCCCTACAGGGAGTACGGAGATGAAAAACTGTTTTTT
CDR3: CASSLDPYREYGDEKLFF

J: TRBJ1-5
V: TRBV6-5
D: -
size: -
length: 13
DNA: TGTGCCAGCAGCTCCGAAGCGGGTCAGCCCCAGCATTTT
CDR3: CASSSEAGQPQHF

J: TRBJ2-1
V: TRBV30
D: -
size: -
length: 15
DNA: TGTGCCTGGAGTGTTGGGTCGGCCGGGACTAATGAGCAGTTCTTC
CDR3: CAWSVGSAGTNEQFF

J: TRBJ1-1
V: TRBV11-2
D: -
size: -
length: 13
DNA: TGTGCCAGCAGCTTAGGCATGAACACTGAAGCTTTCTTT
CDR3: CASSLGMNTEAFF

J: TRBJ2-7
V: TRBV28
D: -
size: -
length: 13
DNA: TGTGCCACCGCGCAGGGAAGGGGCTACGAGCAGTACTTC
CDR3: CATAQGRGYEQYF

J: TRBJ2-1
V: TRBV19
D: -
size: -
length: 16
DNA: TGTGCCAGTAGTATTTACGATGGGGGCTCCCTCGGAGAGCAGTTCTTC
CDR3: CASSIYDGGSLGEQFF

J: TRBJ2-3
V: TRBV7-3
D: TRBD2
size: -
length: 16
DNA: TGTGCCAGCAGCCCAATCAGCGGGGGGGCCGGAGATACGCAGTATTTT
CDR3: CASSPISGGAGDTQYF

J: TRBJ2-1
V: TRBV10-2
D: TRBD2
size: -
length: 14
DNA: TGCGCCAGCAGTGAGACGGGTAGCGGGGATGAGCAGTTCTTC
CDR3: CASSETGSGDEQFF

J: TRBJ1-4
V: TRBV27
D: -
size: -
length: 18
DNA: TGTGCCAGCAGTATCCTCGGCCCCGATGGGTCAACTAATGAAAAACTGTTTTTT
CDR3: CASSILGPDGSTNEKLFF

J: TRBJ1-1
V: TRBV25-1
D: TRBD1
size: -
length: 15
DNA: TGTGCCAGCACCCCTTCAATCTCCAGGGGGGCTGAAGCTTTCTTT
CDR3: CASTPSISRGAEAFF

J: TRBJ1-1
V: TRBV7-9
D: -
size: -
length: 17
DNA: TGTGCCAGCAGCTCATTAGCCGGACAGTTCCAGAACACTGAAGCTTTCTTT
CDR3: CASSSLAGQFQNTEAFF

J: TRBJ1-2
V: TRBV7-9
D: -
size: once
length: 12
DNA: TGTGCCAGCAGCTTTGGGGGCTATGGCTACACCTTC
CDR3: CASSFGGYGYTF

J: TRBJ1-6
V: TRBV25-1
D: -
size: -
length: 14
DNA: TGTGCCAGCAGTCGGGTAGCGGCGGGTTCACCCCTCCACTTT
CDR3: CASSRVAAGSPLHF

J: TRBJ2-2
V: TRBV30
D: TRBD2
size: -
length: 13
DNA: TGTGCCGGTCTCCGGGAGGGCACCGGGGAGCTGTTTTTT
CDR3: CAGLREGTGELFF

J: TRBJ2-5
V: TRBV4-3
D: -
size: -
length: 13
DNA: TGCGCCAGCAGCCAGAGCATCGGGGAAGGGGTATACTTC
CDR3: CASSQSIGEGVYF

J: TRBJ2-3
V: TRBV6-5
D: -
size: -
length: 15
DNA: TGTGCCAGCACCATAACCCCCGACTCGGCAGATACGCAGTATTTT
CDR3: CASTITPDSADTQYF

J: TRBJ2-5
V: TRBV28
D: TRBD2
size: -
length: 15
DNA: TGTGCCAGCACCACCGCAGCGGGGTACCAAGAGACCCAGTACTTC
CDR3: CASTTAAGYQETQYF

J: TRBJ1-2
V: TRBV9
D: TRBD1
size: -
length: 16
DNA: TGTGCCAGCAGCGGGGATCTACCGGGACAGGGGTATGGCTACACCTTC
CDR3: CASSGDLPGQGYGYTF

J: TRBJ2-7
V: TRBV4-3
D: TRBD1
size: -
length: 16
DNA: TGCGCCAGCAGCCAAGATCGACAGGGGAGCTCCTACGAGCAGTACTTC
CDR3: CASSQDRQGSSYEQYF

J: TRBJ2-3
V: TRBV6-1
D: TRBD2
size: once
length: 14
DNA: TGTGCCAGCAGGACTTGGGGGGGTACAGATACGCAGTATTTT
CDR3: CASRTWGGTDTQYF

J: TRBJ2-2
V: TRBV4-1
D: -
size: -
length: 14
DNA: TGCGCCAGCAGAGAGGGGGTTCGCACCGGGGAGCTGTTTTTT
CDR3: CASREGVRTGELFF

J: TRBJ1-5
V: TRBV4-3
D: -
size: -
length: 17
DNA: TGCGCCAGCAGCCAAGGAATTAGTGCTTTCAGCAATCAGCCCCAGCATTTT
CDR3: CASSQGISAFSNQPQHF

J: TRBJ2-1
V: TRBV7-3
D: -
size: -
length: 12
DNA: TGTGCCAGTTCAGTAGGTGGAAATGAGCAGTTCTTC
CDR3: CASSVGGNEQFF